The 9 T cell receptor beta chains below all came from one sample that was sequenced in a study of control samples from healthy donors and cancer patients. Using immunoSEQ multiplex PCR, the repertoire was profiled, and TCRdb retains in-frame clones only, with some absent. Found here are 170,000 or so clones, around nine tenths of them singletons; the top ten hold 1.3% to 1.5%. Source material: blood. The receptors shown here come from a man younger than 45 in good health.

The CDR3: CASSLRGATDTQYF. The CDR3 nucleotides are TGCGCCAGCAGCTTGCGGGGGGCCACAGATACGCAGTATTTT. The V gene is TRBV5-1, the J gene TRBJ2-3, with a possible D match to TRBD2 (7 bases). Germline-derived CDR1 and CDR2 are SGHRS and YFSETQ. The CDR3 loop spans 14 amino acids. V was pared by 1 base and J by 2 bases, with 8 bases between.

This clone came up a few times. The V and J genes are TRBV7-9 and TRBJ2-7; D might be TRBD1 (5 bases). Germline V gene data show CDR1 as SEHNR and CDR2 as FQNEAQ (reference sequence). The CDR3 sequence is 14 residues long. Trimming took off 3 bases at V and 2 bases at J, with 11 bases between the two ends. The CDR3 loop is CASSFGRVAYEQYF. The CDR3 DNA is TGTGCCAGCAGCTTCGGCAGGGTTGCCTACGAGCAGTACTTC. Complete variable domain (other parts from reference TRBV7-9 and TRBJ2-7): DTGVSQNPRHKITKRGQNVTFRCDPISEHNRLYWYRQTLGQGPEFLTYFQNEAQLEKSRLLSDRFSAERPKGSFSTLEIQRTEQGDSAMYLCASSFGRVAYEQYFGPGTRLTVT.

The chain joins TRBV7-8 to TRBJ1-1; D gene unclear. CDR3 length: 14 amino acids. V lost 2 bases, J lost 6 bases, and 13 bases lay in between. Germline CDR1 reads SGHVS; CDR2 reads FQNEAQ. The CDR3 nucleotides are TGTGCCAGCAGCTTACTAGCGAATAAGGCTGAAGCTTTCTTT. It yields the protein CASSLLANKAEAFF.

This chain joins TRBV18 and TRBJ1-5, with a weak D call TRBD1 (5 bases). This CDR3 has 15 amino acids. Germline V lookup: CDR1 KGHSH, CDR2 LQKENI. V lost 3 bases and J 6 bases, leaving 15 bases between the germline ends. In DNA, the CDR3 is TGTGCCAGCTCACCGGGGGGGAGGGCACGTCAGCCCCAGCATTTT. Amino acid sequence: CASSPGGRARQPQHF.

This sequence joins TRBV6-1 and TRBJ1-2; tentatively, D is TRBD1 (6 bases). Germline lookup yields CDR1 MNHNS and CDR2 SASEGT. This CDR3 is 17 amino acids long. V shed 0 bases and J shed 2 bases, with 16 bases lying between them. The DNA for the CDR3 is TGTGCCAGCAGTGAAGCGCGATGGGGGGCGCTGAACTATGGCTACACCTTC. Translated: CASSEARWGALNYGYTF.

The rearrangement links TRBV19 to TRBJ1-3; D not certain. Germline V gene lookup returns CDR1 LNHDA and CDR2 SQIVND (reference sequence). The CDR3 has 15 residues. V was shortened by 4 bases and J by 0 bases, with 10 bases between the two germline ends. This CDR3 is CASSTRVGSGNTIYF. In DNA, the CDR3 is TGTGCCAGTAGTACCCGGGTAGGCTCTGGAAACACCATATATTTT.

The chain joins TRBV4-2 to TRBJ2-7, with D maybe TRBD1 (5 bases). The CDR3 sequence is 16 residues long. Trimming took off 0 bases at V and 1 base at J, with 13 bases between the two ends. In germline, CDR1 is LGHNA, CDR2 YNFKEQ. CDR3 coding DNA: TGTGCCAGCAGCCAAGACCCGTCCGCAGGGTCCTACGAGCAGTACTTC. It is translated as CASSQDPSAGSYEQYF.

V is TRBV9 and J is TRBJ2-1, with 7 bases that match TRBD1. The V gene's germline CDR1 is SGDLS and CDR2 YYNGEE. CDR3 length: 13 amino acids. V was pared by 0 bases and J by 13 bases, with 7 bases of the junction left unmatched. The CDR3 loop is CASSVGDSTGQFF. The CDR3 nucleotides read TGTGCCAGCAGCGTAGGGGACAGTACTGGACAGTTCTTC. The variable domain in full, completed from reference TRBV9 and TRBJ2-1, reads DSGVTQTPKHLITATGQRVTLRCSPRSGDLSVYWYQQSLDQGLQFLIQYYNGEERAKGNILERFSAQQFPDLHSELNLSSLELGDSALYFCASSVGDSTGQFFGPGTRLTVL.

The chain joins TRBV18 to TRBJ2-2; 8 bases are a match to TRBD1. This CDR3 is built from 16 residues. V trimming: 0 bases; J trimming: 7 bases; junction bases outside the gene matches: 7. Germline-derived CDR1 and CDR2 are KGHSH and LQKENI. This CDR3 is CASSPPSGGLVGELFF. DNA of the CDR3: TGTGCCAGCTCACCACCGTCAGGGGGCTTGGTCGGGGAGCTGTTTTTT.